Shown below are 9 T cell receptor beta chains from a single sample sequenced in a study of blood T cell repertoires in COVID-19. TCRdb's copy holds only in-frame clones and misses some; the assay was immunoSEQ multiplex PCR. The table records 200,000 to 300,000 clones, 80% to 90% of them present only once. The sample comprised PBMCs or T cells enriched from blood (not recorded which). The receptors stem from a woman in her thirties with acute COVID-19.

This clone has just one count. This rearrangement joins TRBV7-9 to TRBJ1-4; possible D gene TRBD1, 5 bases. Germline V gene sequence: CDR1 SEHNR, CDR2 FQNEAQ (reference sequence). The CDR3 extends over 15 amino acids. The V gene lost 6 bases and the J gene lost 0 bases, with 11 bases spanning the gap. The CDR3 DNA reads TGTGCCAGCAGAAGGGGCGGGACAACTAATGAAAAACTGTTTTTT. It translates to CASRRGGTTNEKLFF.

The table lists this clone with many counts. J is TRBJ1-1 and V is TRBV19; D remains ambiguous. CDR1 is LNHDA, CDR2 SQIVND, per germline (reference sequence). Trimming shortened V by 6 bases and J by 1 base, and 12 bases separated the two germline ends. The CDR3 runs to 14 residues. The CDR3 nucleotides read TGTGCCAGTAGGGGCAGGTATGGGAACACTGAAGCTTTCTTT. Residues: CASRGRYGNTEAFF.

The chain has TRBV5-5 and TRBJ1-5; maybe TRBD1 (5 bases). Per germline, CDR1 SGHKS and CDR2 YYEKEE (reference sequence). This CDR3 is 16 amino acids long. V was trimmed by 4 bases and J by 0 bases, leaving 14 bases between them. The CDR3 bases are TGTGCCAGCAGCGACGATCCGACAGCTAGCAATCAGCCCCAGCATTTT. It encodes CASSDDPTASNQPQHF. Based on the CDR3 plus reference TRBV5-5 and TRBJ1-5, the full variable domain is DAGVTQSPTHLIKTRGQQVTLRCSPISGHKSVSWYQQVLGQGPQFIFQYYEKEERGRGNFPDRFSARQFPNYSSELNVNALLLGDSALYLCASSDDPTASNQPQHFGDGTRLSIL.

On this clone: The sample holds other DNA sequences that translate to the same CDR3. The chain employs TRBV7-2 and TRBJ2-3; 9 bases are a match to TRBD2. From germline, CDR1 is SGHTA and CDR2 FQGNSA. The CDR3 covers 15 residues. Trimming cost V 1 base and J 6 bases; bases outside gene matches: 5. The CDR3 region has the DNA TGTGCCAGCAGCTTAGTTGGCGGGGGGGCTGATACGCAGTATTTT. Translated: CASSLVGGGADTQYF. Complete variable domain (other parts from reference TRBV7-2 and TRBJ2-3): GAGVSQSPSNKVTEKGKDVELRCDPISGHTALYWYRQSLGQGLEFLIYFQGNSAPDKSGLPSDRFSAERTGGSVSTLTIQRTQQEDSAVYLCASSLVGGGADTQYFGPGTRLTVL.

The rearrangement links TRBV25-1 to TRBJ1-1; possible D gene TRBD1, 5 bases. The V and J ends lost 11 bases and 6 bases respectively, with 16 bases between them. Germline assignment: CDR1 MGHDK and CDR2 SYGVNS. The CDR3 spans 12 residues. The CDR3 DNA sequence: TGTGCCTCGTCCGGGGGAATCGCTGAAGCTTTCTTT. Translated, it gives CASSGGIAEAFF.

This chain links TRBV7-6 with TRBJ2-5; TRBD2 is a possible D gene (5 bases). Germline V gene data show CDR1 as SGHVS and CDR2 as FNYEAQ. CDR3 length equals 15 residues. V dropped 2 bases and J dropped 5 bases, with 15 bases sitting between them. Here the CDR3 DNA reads TGTGCCAGCAGCTTAATTGAAGGACTTAGGGAGACCCAGTACTTC. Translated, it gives CASSLIEGLRETQYF.

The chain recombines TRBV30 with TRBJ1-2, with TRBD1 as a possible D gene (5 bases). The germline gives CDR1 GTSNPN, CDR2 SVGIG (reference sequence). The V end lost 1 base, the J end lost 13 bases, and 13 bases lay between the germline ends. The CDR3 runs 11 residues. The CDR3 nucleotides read TGTGCCTGGAGTGGATCAAGGACAATCACCTTC. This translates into CAWSGSRTITF.

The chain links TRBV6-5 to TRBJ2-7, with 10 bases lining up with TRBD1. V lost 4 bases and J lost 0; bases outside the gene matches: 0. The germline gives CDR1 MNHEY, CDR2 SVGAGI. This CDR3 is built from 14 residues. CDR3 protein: CASSWTGGSYEQYF. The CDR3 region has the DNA TGTGCCAGCAGTTGGACAGGGGGCTCCTACGAGCAGTACTTC.

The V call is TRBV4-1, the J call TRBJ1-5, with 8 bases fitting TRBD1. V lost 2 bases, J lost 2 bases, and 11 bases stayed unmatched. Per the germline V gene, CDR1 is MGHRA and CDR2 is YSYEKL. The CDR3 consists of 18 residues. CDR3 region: CASSQWTGRAQGNQPQHF. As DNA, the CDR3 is TGCGCCAGCAGCCAATGGACAGGGCGCGCGCAAGGCAATCAGCCCCAGCATTTT.